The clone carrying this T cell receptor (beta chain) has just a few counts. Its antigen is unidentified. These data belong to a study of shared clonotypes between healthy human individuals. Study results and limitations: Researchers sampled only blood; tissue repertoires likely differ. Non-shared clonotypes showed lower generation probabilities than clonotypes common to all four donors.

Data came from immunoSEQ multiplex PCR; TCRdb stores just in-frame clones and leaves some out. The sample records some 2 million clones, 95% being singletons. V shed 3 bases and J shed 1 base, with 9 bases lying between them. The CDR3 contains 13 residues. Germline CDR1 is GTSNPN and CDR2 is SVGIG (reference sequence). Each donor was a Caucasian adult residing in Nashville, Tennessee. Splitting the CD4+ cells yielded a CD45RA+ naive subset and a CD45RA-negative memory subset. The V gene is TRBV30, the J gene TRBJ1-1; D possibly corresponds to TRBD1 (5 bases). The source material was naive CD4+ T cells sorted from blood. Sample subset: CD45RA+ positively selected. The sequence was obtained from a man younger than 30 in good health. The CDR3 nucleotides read TGTGCCTGGAGGACAACAGGGAACACTGAAGCTTTCTTT. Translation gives CAWRTTGNTEAFF.